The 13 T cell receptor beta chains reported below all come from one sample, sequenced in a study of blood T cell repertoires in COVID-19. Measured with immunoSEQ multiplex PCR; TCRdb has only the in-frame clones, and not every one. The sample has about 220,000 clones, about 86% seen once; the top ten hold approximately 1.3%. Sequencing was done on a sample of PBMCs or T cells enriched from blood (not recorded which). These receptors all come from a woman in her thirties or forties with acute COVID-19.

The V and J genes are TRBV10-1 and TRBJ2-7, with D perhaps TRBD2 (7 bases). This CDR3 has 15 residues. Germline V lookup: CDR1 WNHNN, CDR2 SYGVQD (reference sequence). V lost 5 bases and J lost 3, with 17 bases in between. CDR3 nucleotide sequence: TGCGCCAGCAGTCCTCAAGGGGGGGACATCTACGAGCAGTACTTC. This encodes CASSPQGGDIYEQYF.

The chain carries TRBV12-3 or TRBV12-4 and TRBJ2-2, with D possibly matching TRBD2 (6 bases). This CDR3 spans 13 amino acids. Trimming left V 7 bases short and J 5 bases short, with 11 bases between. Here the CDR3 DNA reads TGTGCCAGCACGGGAGCTCTGACCGGGGAGCTGTTTTTT. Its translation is CASTGALTGELFF.

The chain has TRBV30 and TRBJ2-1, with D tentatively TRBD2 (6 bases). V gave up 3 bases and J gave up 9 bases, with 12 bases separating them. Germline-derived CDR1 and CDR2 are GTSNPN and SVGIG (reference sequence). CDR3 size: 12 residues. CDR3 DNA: TGTGCCTGGAGCTGGGGAGGATTTGAGCAGTTCTTC. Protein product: CAWSWGGFEQFF.

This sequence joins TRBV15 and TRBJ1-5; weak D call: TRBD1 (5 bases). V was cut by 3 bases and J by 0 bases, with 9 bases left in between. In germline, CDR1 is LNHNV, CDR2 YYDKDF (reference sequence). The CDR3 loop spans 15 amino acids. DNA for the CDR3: TGTGCCACCAGCAGGGGGGGAGGTAGCAATCAGCCCCAGCATTTT. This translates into CATSRGGGSNQPQHF.

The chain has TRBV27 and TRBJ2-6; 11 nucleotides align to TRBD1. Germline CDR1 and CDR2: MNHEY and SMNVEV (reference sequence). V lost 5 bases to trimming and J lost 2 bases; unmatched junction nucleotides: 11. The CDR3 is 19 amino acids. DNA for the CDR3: TGTGCCAGCAGTACCATACCCGGGACAGGGGGGCCTGGGGCCAACGTCCTGACTTTC. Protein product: CASSTIPGTGGPGANVLTF.

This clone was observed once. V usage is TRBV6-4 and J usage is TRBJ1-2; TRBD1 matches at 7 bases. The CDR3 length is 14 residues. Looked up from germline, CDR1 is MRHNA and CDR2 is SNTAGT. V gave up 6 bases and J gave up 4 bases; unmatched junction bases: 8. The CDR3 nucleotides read TGTGCCAGCAGCATAAATAACAGGGGCTATGGCTACACCTTC. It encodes CASSINNRGYGYTF.

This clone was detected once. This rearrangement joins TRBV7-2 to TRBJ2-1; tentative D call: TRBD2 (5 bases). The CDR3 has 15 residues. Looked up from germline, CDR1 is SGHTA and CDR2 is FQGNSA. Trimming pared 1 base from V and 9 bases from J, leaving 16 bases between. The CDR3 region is CASSLGGTRLGEQFF. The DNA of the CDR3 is TGTGCCAGCAGCTTAGGGGGAACTAGACTTGGTGAGCAGTTCTTC.

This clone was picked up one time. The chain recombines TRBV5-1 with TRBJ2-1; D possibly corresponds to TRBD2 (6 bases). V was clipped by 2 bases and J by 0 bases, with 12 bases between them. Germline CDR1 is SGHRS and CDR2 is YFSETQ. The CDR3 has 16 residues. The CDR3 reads CASSFGGGSSYNEQFF. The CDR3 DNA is TGCGCCAGCAGCTTCGGGGGTGGAAGCTCCTACAATGAGCAGTTCTTC. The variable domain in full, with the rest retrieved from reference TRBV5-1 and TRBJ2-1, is KAGVTQTPRYLIKTRGQQVTLSCSPISGHRSVSWYQQTPGQGLQFLFEYFSETQRNKGNFPGRFSGRQFSNSRSEMNVSTLELGDSALYLCASSFGGGSSYNEQFFGPGTRLTVL.

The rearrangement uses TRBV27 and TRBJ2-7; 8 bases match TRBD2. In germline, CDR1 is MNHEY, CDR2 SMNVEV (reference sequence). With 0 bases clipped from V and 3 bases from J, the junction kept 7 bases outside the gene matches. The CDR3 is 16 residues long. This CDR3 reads CASSLSGGSGIYEQYF. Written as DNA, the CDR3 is TGTGCCAGCAGTTTATCAGGGGGTAGCGGGATCTACGAGCAGTACTTC.

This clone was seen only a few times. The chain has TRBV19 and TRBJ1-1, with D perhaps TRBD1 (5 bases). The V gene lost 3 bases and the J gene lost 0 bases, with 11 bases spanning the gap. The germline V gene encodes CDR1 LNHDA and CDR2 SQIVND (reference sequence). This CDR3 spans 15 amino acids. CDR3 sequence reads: CASSIRRGLNTEAFF. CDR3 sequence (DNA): TGTGCCAGTAGTATTAGAAGGGGCCTGAACACTGAAGCTTTCTTT.

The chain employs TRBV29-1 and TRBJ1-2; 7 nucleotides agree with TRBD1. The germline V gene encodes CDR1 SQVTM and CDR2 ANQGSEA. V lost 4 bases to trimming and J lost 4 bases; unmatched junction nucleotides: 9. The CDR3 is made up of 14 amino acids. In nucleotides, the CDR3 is TGCAGCGTTGGACAGGGAGGAGGGTTCTATGGCTACACCTTC. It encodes CSVGQGGGFYGYTF.

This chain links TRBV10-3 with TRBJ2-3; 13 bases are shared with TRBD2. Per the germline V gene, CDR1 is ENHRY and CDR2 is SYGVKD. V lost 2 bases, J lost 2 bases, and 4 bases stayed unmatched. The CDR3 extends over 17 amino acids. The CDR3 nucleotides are TGTGCCATCAGTGAGGGGACTAGCGGGGCCTTCACAGATACGCAGTATTTT. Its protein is CAISEGTSGAFTDTQYF.

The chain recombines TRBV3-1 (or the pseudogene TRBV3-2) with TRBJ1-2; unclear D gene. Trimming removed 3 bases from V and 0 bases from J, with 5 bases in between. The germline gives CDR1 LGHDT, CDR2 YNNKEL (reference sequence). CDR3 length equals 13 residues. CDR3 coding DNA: TGTGCCAGCAGCCAGACAACTAACTATGGCTACACCTTC. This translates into CASSQTTNYGYTF.